This TCR beta chain comes out of a study of cytomegalovirus exposure and HLA in healthy donors. About this clone itself: Antigen: not known.

The CDR3 has 13 residues. After removal of 2 bases from V and 7 bases from J, the junction contained 5 bases not matched to a gene. Germline V gives CDR1 MNHEY, CDR2 SMNVEV (reference sequence). The study ran its PCR with 60 Vbeta and 13 Jbeta primers. Profiled with immunoSEQ multiplex PCR; TCRdb holds only in-frame clones, not every one. Of around 180,000 clones in the sample, 80% were seen once. Study-level points and caveats: There were 150 to 200 TCR beta chains listed as cytomegalovirus-associated.

Sequenced: PBMCs. V and J are TRBV27 and TRBJ2-7; 7 bases match TRBD1. This TCR was recovered from a woman between 40 and 50 years old in good health and CMV-seronegative. The CDR3 spells CASSLRQGREQYF. CDR3 bases: TGTGCCAGCAGTTTAAGACAGGGTAGGGAGCAGTACTTC.